The rows below give T cell receptor beta chains drawn from one sample of a study of cytomegalovirus exposure and HLA in healthy donors. Method: immunoSEQ multiplex PCR; TCRdb's copy keeps in-frame clones and lacks some. This table has roughly 150,000 clones, just under 85% appearing once. Sequenced material: PBMCs. The receptor source for this set is a man between 25 and 39 years old in good health and CMV-seropositive. The CDR3 runs from the conserved cysteine through the conserved F or W. A D gene is named only where the DNA matches it firmly. Clone sizes are given selectively: once, few, many, or a class where the clone is expanded.

v_gene: TRBV14; len: 16; d_gene: TRBD2; j_gene: TRBJ2-4; abundance: -; CDR3nt: TGTGCCAGCAGCCAAACTAGCGGTCCTCTCAAAAACATTCAGTACTTC; CDR3aa: CASSQTSGPLKNIQYF
v_gene: TRBV6-1; len: 14; d_gene: -; j_gene: TRBJ2-1; abundance: -; CDR3nt: TGTGCCAGCAGTGAATCCCCGACAGCTATTGAGCAGTTCTTC; CDR3aa: CASSESPTAIEQFF
v_gene: TRBV29-1; len: 14; d_gene: TRBD1; j_gene: TRBJ1-2; abundance: -; CDR3nt: TGCAGCGTCGACGCCGACAGGGATAACTATGGCTACACCTTC; CDR3aa: CSVDADRDNYGYTF
v_gene: TRBV10-3; len: 13; d_gene: -; j_gene: TRBJ2-1; abundance: -; CDR3nt: TGTGCCATCAGTGAGTCGCCAGACAATGAGCAGTTCTTC; CDR3aa: CAISESPDNEQFF
v_gene: TRBV5-4; len: 16; d_gene: -; j_gene: TRBJ2-4; abundance: -; CDR3nt: TGTGCCAGCAGCGGAGGGGCCGCTGACCCTAAAAACATTCAGTACTTC; CDR3aa: CASSGGAADPKNIQYF
v_gene: TRBV29-1; len: 14; d_gene: TRBD1; j_gene: TRBJ2-5; abundance: -; CDR3nt: TGCAGCGTACGCCCCGGGACAGCTGAAGGGACCCAGTACTTC; CDR3aa: CSVRPGTAEGTQYF
v_gene: TRBV6-1; len: 13; d_gene: -; j_gene: TRBJ2-5; abundance: once; CDR3nt: TGTGCCAGCAATAGACGGGTACAAGAGACCCAGTACTTC; CDR3aa: CASNRRVQETQYF
v_gene: TRBV5-1; len: 14; d_gene: -; j_gene: TRBJ2-7; abundance: many; CDR3nt: TGCGCCAGCAGCCAGGACTCAAGATTCTACGAGCAGTACTTC; CDR3aa: CASSQDSRFYEQYF
v_gene: TRBV6-4; len: 15; d_gene: TRBD1; j_gene: TRBJ2-5; abundance: once; CDR3nt: TGTGCCAGCAGGGGGACAGGGGGTATCCAAGAGACCCAGTACTTC; CDR3aa: CASRGTGGIQETQYF
v_gene: TRBV5-6; len: 13; d_gene: TRBD1; j_gene: TRBJ2-5; abundance: -; CDR3nt: TGTGCCAGCAGCTTTCAGGGGGCAGAGACCCAGTACTTC; CDR3aa: CASSFQGAETQYF
v_gene: TRBV7-2; len: 14; d_gene: TRBD1; j_gene: TRBJ1-5; abundance: -; CDR3nt: TGTGCCAGCAGCGTTACAGGGGGCAATCAGCCCCAGCATTTT; CDR3aa: CASSVTGGNQPQHF
v_gene: TRBV30; len: 12; d_gene: TRBD1; j_gene: TRBJ1-1; abundance: -; CDR3nt: TGTGCCTGGAGCAGGGGGTCCACTGAAGCTTTCTTT; CDR3aa: CAWSRGSTEAFF
v_gene: TRBV5-6; len: 16; d_gene: -; j_gene: TRBJ1-1; abundance: -; CDR3nt: TGTGCCAGCAGCAGTCCAACGACAGGTAAAAACACTGAAGCTTTCTTT; CDR3aa: CASSSPTTGKNTEAFF
v_gene: TRBV7-2; len: 18; d_gene: -; j_gene: TRBJ1-2; abundance: few; CDR3nt: TGTGCCAGCAGCCCTAGGACTAAACAGCAGGGAACTAACTATGGCTACACCTTC; CDR3aa: CASSPRTKQQGTNYGYTF
v_gene: TRBV2; len: 12; d_gene: -; j_gene: TRBJ2-5; abundance: -; CDR3nt: TGTGCCAGCAGTGCCGGGTGGGAGACCCAGTACTTC; CDR3aa: CASSAGWETQYF
v_gene: TRBV19; len: 12; d_gene: TRBD1; j_gene: TRBJ2-7; abundance: few; CDR3nt: TGTGCCAGTAGTTTCCACAGGGGAGAGCAGTACTTC; CDR3aa: CASSFHRGEQYF
v_gene: TRBV4-2; len: 13; d_gene: TRBD1; j_gene: TRBJ1-6; abundance: few; CDR3nt: TGTGCCAGCAGTCGGACAGGGTCGACACCCCTCCACTTT; CDR3aa: CASSRTGSTPLHF
v_gene: TRBV5-1; len: 15; d_gene: -; j_gene: TRBJ2-1; abundance: few; CDR3nt: TGCGCCAGCAGCTTGGTAACAGCTCCCTACAATGAGCAGTTCTTC; CDR3aa: CASSLVTAPYNEQFF
v_gene: TRBV7-2; len: 14; d_gene: -; j_gene: TRBJ2-1; abundance: -; CDR3nt: TGTGCCAGCAGCCAAAGGCGTGGGGGAGGCGAGCAGTTCTTC; CDR3aa: CASSQRRGGGEQFF
v_gene: TRBV2; len: 15; d_gene: TRBD1; j_gene: TRBJ1-6; abundance: -; CDR3nt: TGTGCCAGCAGCCTCCTAGAGGGGGCCAATTCACCCCTCCACTTT; CDR3aa: CASSLLEGANSPLHF
v_gene: TRBV9; len: 14; d_gene: -; j_gene: TRBJ2-2; abundance: -; CDR3nt: TGTGCCAGCAGCGGTGAACAGGGCTTTGGGGAGCTGTTTTTT; CDR3aa: CASSGEQGFGELFF
v_gene: TRBV29-1; len: 15; d_gene: TRBD2; j_gene: TRBJ2-3; abundance: few; CDR3nt: TGCAGCGGCCGATATGGACTAGCGGGAGGGGATACGCAGTATTTT; CDR3aa: CSGRYGLAGGDTQYF
v_gene: TRBV11-3; len: 13; d_gene: -; j_gene: TRBJ2-3; abundance: -; CDR3nt: TGTGCCAGCAGCACCAGGGTCGGGGATACGCAGTATTTT; CDR3aa: CASSTRVGDTQYF
v_gene: TRBV29-1; len: 16; d_gene: -; j_gene: TRBJ2-3; abundance: -; CDR3nt: TGCAGCGTTGTTCGGGAACGGGACTTTAGCACAGATACGCAGTATTTT; CDR3aa: CSVVRERDFSTDTQYF
v_gene: TRBV5-4; len: 15; d_gene: -; j_gene: TRBJ2-2; abundance: -; CDR3nt: TGTGCCAGCAGCTGGACCGGGCAGGGGTCCGGGGAGCTGTTTTTT; CDR3aa: CASSWTGQGSGELFF
v_gene: TRBV7-2; len: 15; d_gene: -; j_gene: TRBJ1-3; abundance: -; CDR3nt: TGTGCCAGCAGTCGAGCAGGACTGGGAGGAAACACCATATATTTT; CDR3aa: CASSRAGLGGNTIYF
v_gene: TRBV30; len: 14; d_gene: -; j_gene: TRBJ2-3; abundance: -; CDR3nt: TGTGCCTGGAGTACAACAGGGTCCCTGGATACGCAGTATTTT; CDR3aa: CAWSTTGSLDTQYF